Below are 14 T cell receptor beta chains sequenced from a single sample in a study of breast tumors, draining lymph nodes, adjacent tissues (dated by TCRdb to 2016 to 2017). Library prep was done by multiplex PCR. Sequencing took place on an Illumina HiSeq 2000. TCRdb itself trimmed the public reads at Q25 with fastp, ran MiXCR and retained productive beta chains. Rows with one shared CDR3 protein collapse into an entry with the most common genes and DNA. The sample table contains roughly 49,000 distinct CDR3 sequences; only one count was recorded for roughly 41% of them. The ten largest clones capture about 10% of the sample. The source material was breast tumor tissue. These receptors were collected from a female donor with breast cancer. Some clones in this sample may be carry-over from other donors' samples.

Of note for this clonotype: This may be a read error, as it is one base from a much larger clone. The CDR3 DNA reads TGTGCCAGCAGCCAAGATGCAGGGGCCCGTCAGCCCCAGCATTTT. Amino acid sequence: CASSQDAGARQPQHF. This chain links TRBV4-2 with TRBJ1-5, with a weak D call TRBD1 (6 bases). V dropped 0 bases and J dropped 6 bases, with 12 bases sitting between them. Germline V gene data show CDR1 as LGHNA and CDR2 as YNFKEQ. The CDR3 loop spans 15 amino acids.

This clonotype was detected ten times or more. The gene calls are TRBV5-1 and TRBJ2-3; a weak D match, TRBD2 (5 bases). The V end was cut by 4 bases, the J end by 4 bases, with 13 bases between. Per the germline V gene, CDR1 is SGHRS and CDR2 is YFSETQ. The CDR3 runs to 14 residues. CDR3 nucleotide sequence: TGCGCCAGCAGCCCGATCGGGCGGGCAGATACGCAGTATTTT. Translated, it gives CASSPIGRADTQYF.

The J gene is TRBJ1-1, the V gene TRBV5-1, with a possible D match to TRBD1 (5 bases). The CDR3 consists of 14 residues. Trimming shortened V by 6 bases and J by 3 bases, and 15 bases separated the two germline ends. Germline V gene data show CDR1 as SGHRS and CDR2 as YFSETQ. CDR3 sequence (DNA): TGCGCCAGCACTTTTGGGGCGAGCGACACTGAAGCTTTCTTT. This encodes CASTFGASDTEAFF.

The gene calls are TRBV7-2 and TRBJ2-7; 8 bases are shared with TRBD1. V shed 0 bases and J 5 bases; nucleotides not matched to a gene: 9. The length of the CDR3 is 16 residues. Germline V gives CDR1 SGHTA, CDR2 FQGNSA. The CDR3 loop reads CASSLAPGTGVHEQYF. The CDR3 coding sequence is TGTGCCAGCAGCTTAGCCCCCGGGACAGGCGTCCACGAGCAGTACTTC.

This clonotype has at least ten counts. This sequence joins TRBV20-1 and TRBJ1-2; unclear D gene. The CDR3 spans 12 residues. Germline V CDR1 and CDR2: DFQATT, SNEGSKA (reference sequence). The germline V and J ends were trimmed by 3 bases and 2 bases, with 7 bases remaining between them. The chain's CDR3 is CSARTQNYGYTF. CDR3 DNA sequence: TGCAGTGCTAGGACACAAAACTATGGCTACACCTTC.

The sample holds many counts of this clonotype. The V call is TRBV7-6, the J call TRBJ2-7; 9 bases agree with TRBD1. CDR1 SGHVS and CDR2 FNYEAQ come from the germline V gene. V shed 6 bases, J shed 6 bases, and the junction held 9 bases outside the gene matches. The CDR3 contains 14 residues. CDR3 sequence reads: CASRPGTGFSEQYF. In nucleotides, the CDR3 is TGTGCCAGCAGACCCGGGACAGGGTTTTCCGAGCAGTACTTC.

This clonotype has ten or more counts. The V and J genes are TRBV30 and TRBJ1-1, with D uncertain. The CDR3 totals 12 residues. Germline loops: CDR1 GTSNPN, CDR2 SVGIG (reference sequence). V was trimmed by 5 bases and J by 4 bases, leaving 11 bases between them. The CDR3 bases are TGTGCCTGGGGAACGGCACGCACTGAAGCTTTCTTT. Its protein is CAWGTARTEAFF.

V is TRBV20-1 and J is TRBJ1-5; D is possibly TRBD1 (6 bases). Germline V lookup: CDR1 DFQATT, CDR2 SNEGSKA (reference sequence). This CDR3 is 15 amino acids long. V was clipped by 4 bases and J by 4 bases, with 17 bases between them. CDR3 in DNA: TGCAGTGCTACCTCTCCCGACAGGTTTAATCAGCCCCAGCATTTT. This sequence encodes CSATSPDRFNQPQHF.

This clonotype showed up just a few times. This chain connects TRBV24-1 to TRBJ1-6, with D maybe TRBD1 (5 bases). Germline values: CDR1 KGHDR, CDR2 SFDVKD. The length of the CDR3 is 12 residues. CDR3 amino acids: CALGVSNSPLHF. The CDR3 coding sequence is TGTGCTTTGGGGGTGTCTAATTCACCCCTCCACTTT.

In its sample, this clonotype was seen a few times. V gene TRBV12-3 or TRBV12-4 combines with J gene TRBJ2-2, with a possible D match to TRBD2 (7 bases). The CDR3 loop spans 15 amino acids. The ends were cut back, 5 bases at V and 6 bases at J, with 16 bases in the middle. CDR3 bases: TGTGCCAGCAGTCAGACGGGGGGCAGCGCCGGGGAGCTGTTTTTT. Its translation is CASSQTGGSAGELFF.

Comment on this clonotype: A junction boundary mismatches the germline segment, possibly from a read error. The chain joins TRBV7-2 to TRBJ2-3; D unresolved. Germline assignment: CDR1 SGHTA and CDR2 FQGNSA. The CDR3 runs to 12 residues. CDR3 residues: CASSFLTDTQYF. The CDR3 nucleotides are TGTGCCAGCAGCTTCCTCACAGATACGCAGTACTTT.

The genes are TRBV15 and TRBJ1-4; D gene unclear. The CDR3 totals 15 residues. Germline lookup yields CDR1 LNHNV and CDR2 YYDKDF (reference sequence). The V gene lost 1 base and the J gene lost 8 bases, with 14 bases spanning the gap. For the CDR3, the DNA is TGTGCCACCAGCAGAGGGAAGGGAGTGGGAGAAAAACTGTTTTTT. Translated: CATSRGKGVGEKLFF.

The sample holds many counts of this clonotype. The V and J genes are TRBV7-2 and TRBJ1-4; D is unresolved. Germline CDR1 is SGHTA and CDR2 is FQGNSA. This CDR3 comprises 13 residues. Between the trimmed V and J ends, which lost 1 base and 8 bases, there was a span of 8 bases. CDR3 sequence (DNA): TGTGCCAGCAGCTTAGATAGGCGGGAAAAACTGTTTTTT. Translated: CASSLDRREKLFF.

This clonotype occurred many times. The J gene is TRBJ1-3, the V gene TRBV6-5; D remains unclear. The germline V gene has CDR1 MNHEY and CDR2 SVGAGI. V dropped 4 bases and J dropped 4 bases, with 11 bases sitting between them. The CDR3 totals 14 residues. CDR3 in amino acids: CASSSHNKGNTIYF. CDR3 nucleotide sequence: TGTGCCAGCAGTTCCCACAATAAGGGAAACACCATATATTTT.